The present entry profiles one T cell receptor (beta chain) with its context. The sample belongs to a study of T cell clusters in autoimmune cytopenias. TRB rearrangements were amplified by touch-down multiplex PCR with mixed TRB-A/B primers. Using the multiplex PCR reads, TCRdb records one entry per CDR3 protein without DNA. The sample holds roughly 6,900 distinct CDR3 sequences. This CDR3 has 14 residues. The germline CDR1 and CDR2 sequences are MNHNY and SVGAGI (reference sequence). TRB was amplified from around 0.25 ug of peripheral blood genomic DNA per sample. This sample also belongs to another study, concerning T cell repertoires in aging, cancer and after chemotherapy.

The TCR comes from a human donor in good health. This chain joins TRBV6-6 and TRBJ2-1; the D call of TRBD1 rests on TCRdb alone, since no DNA is present to check it. Sequences were obtained from peripheral blood. The CDR3 here is CASNNRGTYNEQFF.